The following is a T cell receptor (beta chain) sequence with its context. The entry originates in a study of T cells expressing NK-cell markers. TCRdb reprocessed the 5' RACE reads; each CDR3 protein has one entry and no DNA is given. The specimen's table records 200,000 to 300,000 distinct CDR3 sequences. This clonotype was obtained from a man younger than 35 in good health. The sequenced sample consisted of blood T cells: a sorted CD56 or NKG2C T cell subset, CD4+ or CD8+ T cells, or bulk PBMC T cells (not recorded which).

The CDR3: CASSYRVPGELFF. The chain has TRBV5-1 and TRBJ2-2; TCRdb's assignment of TRBD1 cannot be checked, as there is no DNA. CDR1 and CDR2 from the germline V gene are SGHRS and YFSETQ. The CDR3 contains 13 residues.